Listed here are 20 T cell receptor beta chains from one sample, sequenced in a study of spatial heterogeneity in lung cancer. Whole-study findings and limits: Counts of expanded intratumoral alpha and beta TCRs tracked tumor mutation counts.

Time point defined: sample taken at primary tumor resection. TCRdb re-called the 5' RACE reads through MiXCR, storing one row per CDR3 protein. The sample comprises thousands of distinct CDR3 sequences, 15% of which are singletons, and about a third rests with the top ten. Antigen specificity for these receptors is unknown. The sequences come from lung tumor tissue, collected at surgery. The receptors originated from a male donor with early-stage non-small cell lung cancer.

By frequency in the sample, this clonotype is medium-sized (0.01 to 0.1%). This chain links TRBV7-3 with TRBJ2-2, with D perhaps TRBD1 (6 bases). From germline, CDR1 is SGHTA and CDR2 FQGTGA. The V gene lost 8 bases and the J gene lost 0 bases, with 10 bases spanning the gap. The CDR3 loop spans 14 amino acids. The CDR3 protein is CASGDKTNTGELFF. In DNA, the CDR3 is TGTGCCAGCGGGGACAAAACGAACACCGGGGAGCTGTTTTTT.

This clonotype is termed medium-sized. The V call is TRBV27, the J call TRBJ2-7; the match to TRBD2 covers 7 bases. V shed 2 bases, J shed 5 bases, and the junction held 9 bases outside the gene matches. Germline lookup yields CDR1 MNHEY and CDR2 SMNVEV (reference sequence). CDR3 length: 15 amino acids. CDR3 nucleotides: TGTGCCAGCAGTTTAAGGCAGGGAGGGTTTGACGAGCAGTACTTC. It specifies CASSLRQGGFDEQYF.

This clonotype was seen only a few times. V gene TRBV10-3 combines with J gene TRBJ1-3; 9 bases agree with TRBD1. CDR3 length equals 18 residues. J was trimmed by 1 base and V by 6 bases; bases with no gene match: 13. The germline V gene encodes CDR1 ENHRY and CDR2 SYGVKD. The CDR3 here is CAIRTGTGYSESGNTIYF. Written as DNA, the CDR3 is TGTGCCATCAGGACCGGGACAGGGTACTCCGAATCTGGAAACACCATATATTTT.

The chain is built from TRBV12-3 or TRBV12-4 and TRBJ2-1; TRBD2 aligns across 10 bases. V shed 5 bases, J shed 13 bases, and the junction held 5 bases outside the gene matches. The CDR3 covers 12 residues. CDR3 loop: CASSRAGGPQFF. The CDR3 nucleotides read TGTGCCAGCAGTCGAGCGGGGGGGCCTCAGTTCTTC.

The chain combines TRBV29-1 with TRBJ2-3; D may match TRBD1 or TRBD2 (6 bases each). Trimming took 6 bases from V and 1 from J, leaving 17 bases between them. Germline-derived CDR1 and CDR2 are SQVTM and ANQGSEA. The CDR3 contains 15 residues. This chain's CDR3 is CSVAGGGRGTDTQYF. The CDR3 DNA reads TGCAGCGTCGCTGGAGGGGGAAGGGGCACAGATACGCAGTATTTT.

This clonotype is classed as medium-sized. The germline gene is not matched at one end of the junction; a read error may be the cause. This chain joins TRBV6-1 and TRBJ2-7; D gene uncertain. The CDR3 contains 14 residues. The germline V gene encodes CDR1 MNHNS and CDR2 SASEGT. CDR3 sequence reads: CASCEVWAHYEQYF. DNA for the CDR3: TGTGCCAGCTGTGAAGTATGGGCCCACTACGAGCAGTACTTC.

In its sample, this clonotype ranks as medium-sized (0.01 to 0.1%). This chain links TRBV18 with TRBJ1-1, with D maybe TRBD1 (6 bases). Trimming cost V 4 bases and J 4 bases, with 13 bases left between them. The germline gives CDR1 KGHSH, CDR2 LQKENI. The CDR3 contains 14 residues. The CDR3 DNA reads as TGTGCCAGCTCACGGGGGCCCGCCAGCACTGAAGCTTTCTTT. It yields the protein CASSRGPASTEAFF.

At least ten counts were recorded for this clonotype. J is TRBJ2-3 and V is TRBV7-6; D remains ambiguous. Germline CDR1 is SGHVS and CDR2 is FNYEAQ. V lost 3 bases and J lost 3, with 7 bases in between. The CDR3 spans 13 residues. In DNA form, the CDR3 reads TGTGCCAGCAGCTTTCTGGAGACAGATACGCAGTATTTT. Translation: CASSFLETDTQYF.

Only a few counts were recorded for this clonotype. The chain links TRBV20-1 to TRBJ2-3; D is unresolved. Germline assignment: CDR1 DFQATT and CDR2 SNEGSKA (reference sequence). V was trimmed by 4 bases and J by 6 bases, leaving 8 bases between them. This CDR3 region has 11 residues. The CDR3 DNA reads as TGCAGTGCTACCCTTGAGGATACGCAGTATTTT. It specifies CSATLEDTQYF.

The J gene is TRBJ2-3, the V gene TRBV7-6, with a weak D call TRBD1 (6 bases). The V end lost 2 bases, the J end lost 0 bases, and 9 bases lay between the germline ends. Germline V gene lookup returns CDR1 SGHVS and CDR2 FNYEAQ. This CDR3 contains 15 residues. The CDR3 region is CASSLIGQSTDTQYF. The CDR3 region has the DNA TGTGCCAGCAGCTTAATCGGACAGAGCACAGATACGCAGTATTTT.

This chain joins TRBV7-6 and TRBJ1-1; no definite D call. Deletions cut 5 bases from V and 1 base from J, with 8 bases between. Germline CDR1 reads SGHVS; CDR2 reads FNYEAQ. The CDR3 is made up of 13 amino acids. Here the CDR3 reads CASSPKANTEAFF. The CDR3 region has the DNA TGTGCCAGCAGCCCAAAGGCGAACACTGAAGCTTTCTTT.

This clonotype appeared a single time. The rearrangement links TRBV3-1 to TRBJ2-5; D not certain. The germline V and J ends were trimmed by 4 bases and 5 bases, with 8 bases remaining between them. The CDR3 has 12 amino acids. CDR1 and CDR2 from the germline V gene are LGHDT and YNNKEL (reference sequence). CDR3 sequence: CASSPDSETQYF. The CDR3 DNA reads TGTGCCAGCAGCCCGGATTCGGAGACCCAGTACTTC.

Sample share makes this clonotype medium-sized. The chain has TRBV12-3 or TRBV12-4 and TRBJ2-7; D remains ambiguous. The CDR3 is 14 amino acids. V lost 1 base and J 6 bases, leaving 13 bases between the germline ends. DNA for the CDR3: TGTGCCAGCAGTTTAGGTCCTCATCGCCCCGAGCAGTACTTC. Translating it yields CASSLGPHRPEQYF.

By sample fraction, this clonotype is medium-sized (0.01 to 0.1%). This chain uses TRBV30 with TRBJ1-2; TRBD1 agrees at 7 bases. Per germline, CDR1 GTSNPN and CDR2 SVGIG (reference sequence). The CDR3 is 16 amino acids. Unmatched junction bases numbered 14, after V lost 3 bases and J lost 4 bases. CDR3 bases: TGTGCCTGGAGCCAGGGGGTCGTCAGGACACTCTATGGCTACACCTTC. Protein: CAWSQGVVRTLYGYTF.

This clonotype was counted many times. The chain employs TRBV27 and TRBJ1-1, with D perhaps TRBD1 (5 bases). Germline-derived CDR1 and CDR2 are MNHEY and SMNVEV (reference sequence). Trimming took 8 bases from V and 4 from J, leaving 20 bases between them. This CDR3 region has 15 residues. Here the CDR3 DNA reads TGTGCCAGCCATCGACCGACACTGGGGGGCACTGAAGCTTTCTTT. It codes for CASHRPTLGGTEAFF.

This chain connects TRBV15 to TRBJ1-5, with D hard to call. V was clipped by 0 bases and J by 6 bases, with 9 bases between them. This CDR3 region has 14 residues. Germline V gene lookup returns CDR1 LNHNV and CDR2 YYDKDF (reference sequence). The DNA for the CDR3 is TGTGCCACCAGCAGAGACAACTCAGGTCAGCCCCAGCATTTT. It yields the protein CATSRDNSGQPQHF.

This clonotype was detected ten times or more. CDR3 coding DNA: TGCAGCAGCGGGGGGCCCACAGATACGCAGTATTTT. This codes for CSSGGPTDTQYF. J is TRBJ2-3 and V is TRBV20-1; 9 bases agree with TRBD2. The germline CDR1 and CDR2 sequences are DFQATT and SNEGSKA (reference sequence). The CDR3 extends over 12 amino acids.

Many counts were recorded for this clonotype. The rearrangement links TRBV20-1 to TRBJ2-3; 11 bases align to TRBD1. CDR1 and CDR2 from the germline V gene are DFQATT and SNEGSKA (reference sequence). There are 13 residues in the CDR3. Unmatched junction bases numbered 5, after V lost 8 bases and J lost 4 bases. The CDR3 DNA is TGCAGTAAACCGGGACAGGGGGCAGATACGCAGTATTTT. This translates into CSKPGQGADTQYF.

By its share, this clonotype is large. This sequence joins TRBV19 and TRBJ2-1; D is possibly TRBD2 (5 bases). Germline values: CDR1 LNHDA, CDR2 SQIVND (reference sequence). V was cut by 5 bases and J by 0 bases, with 14 bases left in between. This CDR3 spans 16 amino acids. Here the CDR3 reads CASSPDYYYSYNEQFF. CDR3 nucleotides: TGTGCCAGTAGTCCTGACTATTATTACTCCTACAATGAGCAGTTCTTC.

Sample share makes this clonotype medium-sized. The V and J genes are TRBV20-1 and TRBJ1-5; 10 positions agree with TRBD1. CDR3 length equals 17 residues. Losses at the gene ends were 6 bases for V and 0 bases for J; bases not matched to a gene: 11. Germline CDR1 is DFQATT and CDR2 is SNEGSKA (reference sequence). The CDR3 reads CSASPDRGGSSNQPQHF. Written as DNA, the CDR3 is TGCAGTGCCAGCCCGGACAGGGGGGGGAGTAGCAATCAGCCCCAGCATTTT.